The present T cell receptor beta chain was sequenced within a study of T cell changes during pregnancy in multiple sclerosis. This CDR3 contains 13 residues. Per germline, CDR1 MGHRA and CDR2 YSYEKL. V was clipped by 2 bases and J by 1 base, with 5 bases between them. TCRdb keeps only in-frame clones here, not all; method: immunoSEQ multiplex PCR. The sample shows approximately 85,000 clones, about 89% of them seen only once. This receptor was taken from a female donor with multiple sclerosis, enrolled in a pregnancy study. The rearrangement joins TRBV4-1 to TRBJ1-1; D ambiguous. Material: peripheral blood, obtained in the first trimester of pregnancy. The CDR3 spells CASSQRGNTEAFF. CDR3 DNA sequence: TGCGCCAGCAGCCAACGAGGGAACACTGAAGCTTTCTTT.